The present entry profiles one T cell receptor (beta chain) with its context. This clonotype has just a few counts. No antigen is known for it. No base quality information exists; no much larger clone differs at one position. Stable hyperthyroidism was defined as no progression to ophthalmopathy within 18 months of follow-up. The hyperthyroidism patients were 18 to 65 years old and newly diagnosed, with a disease duration of less than 2 months. Anyone with other autoimmune diseases, uncontrolled infections, pregnancy or lactation was excluded from the study. Clinical symptoms, serum thyroxine, TRAb, thyroid ultrasound and orbital computed tomography formed the basis of the diagnosis. Ficoll-Paque density gradient centrifugation was used to isolate PBMCs from under 11 ml of fresh peripheral blood. Trizol reagent was used to extract the total RNA, and its quality was then checked on an Agilent 2100 Bioanalyzer.

In the germline V gene (reference sequence), CDR1 corresponds to SGHAT and CDR2 to FQDESV. The V end loses 4 bases and the J end loses 2 bases, and a stretch of 18 bases separates them. The CDR3 covers 16 residues, taking in both the cysteine and the phenylalanine. Only the CDR3 DNA stays, 48 bases, in frame from base 1. The entry originates in a study of Graves' ophthalmopathy and Graves' hyperthyroidism (dated by TCRdb to 2017 to 2018). Broadly, across the study: Peripheral blood was collected at initial diagnosis, prior to any treatment. In more than five hyperthyroidism patients, the T-cell repertoires found in thyroid tissue were compared with those found in blood. For independent validation, a separate cohort was made up of fewer than 20 hyperthyroidism patients plus 17 patients who later progressed from hyperthyroidism to ophthalmopathy. To explore V-J signatures distinguishing ophthalmopathy from hyperthyroidism, a discovery set of more than 95 patients (around 42 ophthalmopathy, about 57 stable hyperthyroidism) was enrolled. In total, 135 blood samples were TCR-sequenced: under 45 ophthalmopathy, under 80 hyperthyroidism and about 17 hyperthyroidism-to-ophthalmopathy patients. Once sampling was done, hyperthyroidism patients were given methimazole at a starting dose of 30 mg daily, while ophthalmopathy patients were given high-dose intravenous methylprednisolone. To tell Graves' ophthalmopathy apart from Graves' hyperthyroidism, and to predict which patients would progress to ophthalmopathy, the study relied on TCR beta repertoire signatures. Broad study findings and their caveats: The 13-signature model separated ophthalmopathy from stable hyperthyroidism with roughly 89% sensitivity and less than 83% specificity in cross-validation, and 80%/75% in the test set. Most of the expanded thyroid clonotypes with a frequency above 0.001 were also detected in blood, and it was suggested that the thyroid immune response may be reflected by blood repertoires. Sample size was not statistically predetermined, and group allocation was not concealed from the investigators. In validation, the model predicted ophthalmopathy progression with about 71% sensitivity and around 72% specificity; some 13 predicted patients were CT-confirmed with GO in a median of around 6 months.

TCR beta CDR3 regions were amplified from RNA transcripts for repertoire sequencing. HTBI primers and the Qiagen OneStep RT-PCR kit were used in a first-round RT-PCR, which was followed by a second-round multiplex PCR, size selection and purification. The libraries underwent paired-end sequencing with 100 bp reads on an Illumina HiSeq2000. Per the original workflow: SOAPnuke was used to process the reads, throwing out any read that had adapters, had uncalled bases, had a mean Phred below 15, or lacked an exact constant-primer or identifier match. COPE v1.2.5 was used to merge high-quality paired reads. Unique nucleotide sequences were defined as clonotypes and aligned to IMGT TRB V, D and J references using MiTCR v1.1. Analysis was restricted to V-J combinations with a frequency above 0.0001, which covered 99.2% of repertoires. A TCR clonal expansion and chaos score per V-J combination was defined as the ratio of F50 clonal expansion to chaos observed in the TCRdist matrix. Welch's t-statistics and random forest were used to reduce features to some 13 V-J combinations, which were fed into a naive Bayes classifier. The similarity between thyroid and blood repertoires was quantified using the Morisita-Horn index. The public reads were reprocessed in TCRdb via fastp at Q25 and MiXCR, keeping in-frame beta chains. Merged by CDR3 protein, the rows form single entries marked with the most common genes and DNA. TCRdb's processing, not the authors', yielded these V and J calls. This sample has about 390,000 distinct CDR3 sequences in its table, and about a sixth of those were observed once. The ten largest clones take up roughly 2.3% of the sample.

The chain uses TRBV11-1 and TRBJ2-7; the D segment could be TRBD2, given 7 matching bases. Sequenced: peripheral blood. This clonotype originated in an adult woman with stable Graves' hyperthyroidism. The CDR3 has the sequence CASSSPGGGYTYEQYF. The DNA is TGTGCCAGCAGCTCCCCGGGGGGCGGTTACACCTACGAGCAGTACTTC.